These T cell receptor beta chains were read from a single sample in a study of a mutant IDH1 vaccine in newly diagnosed glioma. These receptors' antigens are unknown. Assay: immunoSEQ multiplex PCR; the TCRdb copy retains only in-frame clones and omits some. The sample holds under 45,000 clones, less than 95% seen once. The material was PBMCs, obtained from a glioma patient whose treatment included an IDH1 peptide vaccine. These receptors were taken from a man over 45 with glioma. Each CDR3 is given with its conserved first and last residue. A D gene is named only where the DNA matches it firmly.

j_call d_call v_call cdr3_nt cdr3_aa
TRBJ2-5 TRBD2 TRBV7-7 TGTGCTAGCAGCTTACGGACTAGCGGGGAAGAGACCCAGTACTTC CASSLRTSGEETQYF
TRBJ2-2 - TRBV4-1 TGCGCCAGCAGTCCGGGCGCTAGGGGAGGAAGGCTTACCGGGGAGCTGTTTTTT CASSPGARGGRLTGELFF
TRBJ2-7 - TRBV6-1 TGTGCCAGCAGTGAGGACAGTAGCTACGAGCAGTACTTC CASSEDSSYEQYF
TRBJ1-5 - TRBV6-5 TGTGCCAGCAGTCATGGGTCAGGGAAGCAGCCCCAGCATTTT CASSHGSGKQPQHF
TRBJ1-1 - TRBV29-1 TGCAGCGTTGACAGGGGACACACTGAAGCTTTCTTT CSVDRGHTEAFF
TRBJ2-7 TRBD2 TRBV30 TGTGCCTGGAGCCCTCAAGCGGGAGCCGAGCAGTACTTC CAWSPQAGAEQYF
TRBJ1-1 - TRBV15 TGTGCCACCAGCAGAGAAAGTAACACTGAAGCTTTCTTT CATSRESNTEAFF
TRBJ2-5 TRBD2 TRBV27 TGTGCCAGCAGTTTATGGGGGGGAGAGACCCAGTACTTC CASSLWGGETQYF
TRBJ2-1 - TRBV27 TGTGCCAGCAGTTTATTGAAACATACGGGACTCGATTACAATGAGCAGTTCTTC CASSLLKHTGLDYNEQFF
TRBJ2-1 - TRBV5-1 TGCGCCAGCAGCTTGCGGCCCGCGTATGAGCAGTTCTTC CASSLRPAYEQFF
TRBJ2-7 TRBD1 TRBV15 TGTGCCACCAGCAGAGCCGCAGGGGGTTACGAGCAGTACTTC CATSRAAGGYEQYF
TRBJ2-2 - TRBV7-9 TGTGCCAGTGCCAGGACCGGGGAGCTGTTTTTT CASARTGELFF
TRBJ2-1 - TRBV9 TGTGCCAGCAGCCTGGACAGAAATGAGCAGTTCTTC CASSLDRNEQFF
TRBJ2-1 - TRBV2 TGTGCCAGCAGTCCACGGGGATCCTACAATGAGCAGTTCTTC CASSPRGSYNEQFF
TRBJ2-7 TRBD1 TRBV5-1 TGCGCCAGCCACAGAGGAGGGACAGGGGGGCCCGAGTTGCCCTACGAGCAGTACTTC CASHRGGTGGPELPYEQYF
TRBJ1-6 - TRBV5-4 TGTGCCAGCAGCTTGGCTCAAGGCAATTCACCCCTCCACTTT CASSLAQGNSPLHF
TRBJ1-1 - TRBV14 TGTGCCAGCAGCCCTGCCCCCCTCAGGTTTATGAACACTGAAGCTTTCTTT CASSPAPLRFMNTEAFF
TRBJ2-7 - TRBV5-6 TGTGCCAGCAGCTTGGGGAGCCGGGGGCCCTACGAGCAGTACTTC CASSLGSRGPYEQYF
TRBJ1-1 - TRBV30 TGTGCCTGGAGTGTAGGGGTAGGGAACACTGAAGCTTTCTTT CAWSVGVGNTEAFF
TRBJ1-1 TRBD1 TRBV6-6 TGTGCCAGCAGACTCGACAGGGCCACTGAAGCTTTCTTT CASRLDRATEAFF
TRBJ2-3 - TRBV9 TGTGCCAGCAGCGTACTGAACACAGATACGCAGTATTTT CASSVLNTDTQYF
TRBJ2-7 - TRBV4-1 TGCGCCAGCAGCCCTCCTTGGGGAAACTCCTACGAGCAGTACTTC CASSPPWGNSYEQYF
TRBJ1-1 - TRBV30 TGTGCCTGGAGTGTACTTGCTGAAGCTTTCTTT CAWSVLAEAFF